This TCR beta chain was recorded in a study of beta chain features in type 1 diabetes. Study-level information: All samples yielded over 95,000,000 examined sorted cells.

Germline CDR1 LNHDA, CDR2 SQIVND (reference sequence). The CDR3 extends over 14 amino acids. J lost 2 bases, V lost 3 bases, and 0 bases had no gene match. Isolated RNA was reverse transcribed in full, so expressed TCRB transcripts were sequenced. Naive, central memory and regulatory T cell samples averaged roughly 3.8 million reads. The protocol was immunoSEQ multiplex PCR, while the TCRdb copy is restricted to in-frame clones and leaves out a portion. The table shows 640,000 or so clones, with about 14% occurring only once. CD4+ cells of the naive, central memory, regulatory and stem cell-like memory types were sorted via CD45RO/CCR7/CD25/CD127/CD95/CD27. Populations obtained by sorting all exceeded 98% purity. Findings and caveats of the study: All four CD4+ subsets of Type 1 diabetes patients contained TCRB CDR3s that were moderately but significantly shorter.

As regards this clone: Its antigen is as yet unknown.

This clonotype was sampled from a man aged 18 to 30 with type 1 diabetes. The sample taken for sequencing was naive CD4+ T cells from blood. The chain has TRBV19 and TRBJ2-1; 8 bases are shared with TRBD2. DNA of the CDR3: TGTGCCAGTAGTATGGGACTAGCCTACAATGAGCAGTTCTTC. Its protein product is CASSMGLAYNEQFF.